The TCR beta chain under discussion was sequenced for a study of shared clonotypes between healthy human individuals (dated by TCRdb to between 2020 and 2021). Study-level background: Two women and a few men aged 18 to 49 years were included in the cohort. For each donor, CD4 naive and CD4 memory were each given three plates, CD8 naive was given two plates, and CD8 memory was given one plate. To estimate repertoire size and how much clonotype sharing occurs between individuals, the study deeply sequenced the blood TCR repertoires of five healthy adults. To increase sequencing depth and limit assay-specific biases, different laboratories used diverse techniques to prepare libraries and sequence TCR repertoires. Per donor, leukapheresis produced somewhere between about 0.9 and 9.5 billion PBMCs.

Worth noting for this clone: No cognate antigen has been identified for it. Base qualities are missing; no much larger clone stands one base away.

Using the deep immunoSEQ assay, TCR CDR3 regions were amplified from genomic DNA by multiplex PCR. For each cell subset, the extracted genomic DNA was distributed evenly across all wells of several immunoSEQ 96-well plates, and each plate served as one replicate. For sorted subsets, 200 to 250 ng genomic DNA, equal to some 28,000 T cell genomes, was loaded into each replicate PCR. Purified libraries were quantified with a Qubit 3.0 fluorometer, sized on a Bioanalyzer 2100, and re-quantified with the KAPA Library Quantification kit. Every immunoSEQ 96-well plate was sequenced on a dedicated single-read 150-cycle Illumina NextSeq 550 flow cell. The paper's processing steps were these. The immunoSEQ output contained only junctional sequences without quality scores, so filtering could not match that applied to full-length reads. Sequences were annotated with PyIR, a Python wrapper for IgBLAST v1.9, and V/J genes and CDR3 were assigned using IMGT germline references. Reads with weak V/J assignments (E-value above 1e-6), missing CDR3, stop codons, out-of-frame junctions, or ambiguous translated residues were removed. V3J clonotypes were defined by identical inferred V gene, J gene, and CDR3 amino acid sequence. To compute the percentage overlap between repertoires, the number of shared unique clonotypes was divided by the size of the smaller repertoire. Repertoire richness was assessed with RTK rarefaction, the Chao1 estimator, and Recon v2.1 estimates of unobserved clonotypes. Generation probabilities for all TCRbeta clonotypes obtained by the gDNA method from several donors were computed using OLGA. TCRdb's version of the immuneACCESS table is confined to in-frame rearrangements and falls short of the full clone set. An unresolved V gene accounts for under half of the shortfall where checked; the remainder is of unknown origin. V and J calls and clone size are copied from that table; D and trimming were computed from the DNA. For this sample the table gives some 1 million clones, of which approximately 68% were detected only once. The top ten hold approximately 1.5% of the sample.

Here V drops 3 bases and J drops 6 bases, and the junction holds 5 bases not matched to any gene. From the cysteine up to the phenylalanine, the CDR3 has a length of 15 residues. Only the CDR3 part of the read is kept: 45 bases, read in frame from the first base. In the germline V gene, CDR1 corresponds to MGHRA and CDR2 to YSYEKL. Healthy HIV-negative adults with no recently reported acute infections or vaccinations were included as donors. All donors were Caucasian adults living in Nashville, Tennessee, USA. CD4+ T cells were enriched by magnetic negative selection, after which naive cells were positively selected on CD45RA and the negative fraction was taken as the memory subset. Blood was collected by leukapheresis, and PBMCs were isolated by Ficoll-Histopaque density gradient centrifugation and then cryopreserved in liquid nitrogen vapor phase. Purity and quantity of every magnetically sorted T cell population were checked by analytical flow cytometry. Genomic DNA was isolated from every sorted fraction and measured by UV absorbance on a Nanodrop 2000c.

General findings and caveats noted by the study authors: Pairwise subsampling led to the expectation that sequencing depth would affect the degree of clonotype sharing among donors. When four donors were compared, the shared fraction of clonotypes was around 5.1% for naive CD4, around 3.5% for naive CD8, 2.3% for memory CD4, and approximately 0.4% for memory CD8. Rarefaction of sorted-subset datasets indicated incomplete sequencing despite the large sequencing depth. Only blood was sampled, and tissue TCR repertoires likely differ from those in blood. Clonotypes shared by all four sorted-subset donors showed higher generation probabilities than non-shared clonotypes. Larger estimated clonotype richness was generally found for naive subsets than for memory subsets. The genetic and exposure-history diversity represented was limited by the small number of donors.

The receptor was isolated from a man aged 18 to 35 in good health. The V and J genes are TRBV4-1 and TRBJ1-5, and TRBD1 matches 10 of the central bases. The material sequenced was memory CD4+ T cells sorted from blood. Sample cell subset or site, as interpreted from the label and publication: CD45RA-negative fraction. The DNA reads as follows: TGCGCCAGCAGCCAGGGGGGACAGGGGAGTCAGCCCCAGCATTTT. The resulting protein is CASSQGGQGSQPQHF.